This T cell receptor beta chain was identified in a study of T cells in Graves' hyperthyroidism and ophthalmopathy. Graves' hyperthyroidism was deemed stable absent ophthalmopathy progression within 18 months. TCR beta CDR3 region amplification was performed from RNA transcripts. In the first-round RT-PCR of the TCR CDR3, the HTBI primer set was used. TCRdb re-called the multiplex PCR reads with MiXCR, one entry per CDR3 protein. The sample lists around 520,000 distinct CDR3 sequences; 12% to 15% were seen once. This clonotype was counted ten times or more. The source material was blood. This TCR derives from a woman aged 40 to 50 with Graves' hyperthyroidism.

CDR3 nucleotides: TGTGCCAGCAGTTACGGGACTCCCTCGAGCTCCTACGAGCAGTACTTC. Amino acid sequence: CASSYGTPSSSYEQYF. The V call is TRBV27, the J call TRBJ2-7, with a possible D match to TRBD2 (6 bases). This CDR3 contains 16 residues. With 4 bases removed from V and 0 bases from J, the gap between germline ends came to 16 bases. Germline CDR1 is MNHEY and CDR2 is SMNVEV (reference sequence).